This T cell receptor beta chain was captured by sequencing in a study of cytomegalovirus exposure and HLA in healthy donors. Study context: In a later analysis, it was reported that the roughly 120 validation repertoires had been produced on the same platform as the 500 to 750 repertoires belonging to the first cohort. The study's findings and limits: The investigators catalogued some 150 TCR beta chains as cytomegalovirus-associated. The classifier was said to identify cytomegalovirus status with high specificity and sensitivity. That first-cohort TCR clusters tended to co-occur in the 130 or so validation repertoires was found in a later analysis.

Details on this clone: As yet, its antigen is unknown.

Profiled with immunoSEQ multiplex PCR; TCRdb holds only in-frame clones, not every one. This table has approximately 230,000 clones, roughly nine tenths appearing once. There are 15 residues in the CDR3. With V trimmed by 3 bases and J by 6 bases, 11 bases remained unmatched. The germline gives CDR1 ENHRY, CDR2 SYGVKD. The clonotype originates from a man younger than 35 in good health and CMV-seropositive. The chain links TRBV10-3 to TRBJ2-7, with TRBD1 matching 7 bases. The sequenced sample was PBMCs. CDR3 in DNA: TGTGCCATCAGTGACGCCAGGGGGATTTCACTCGAGCAGTACTTC. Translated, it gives CAISDARGISLEQYF.